A single sample is the source of the 21 T cell receptor beta chains below, sequenced in a study of regulatory T cells in long-lasting Graves disease. Noted time point: persistent/refractory GD, antithyroid drugs over 5 years with positive TRAb. PBMC RNA was the source of the TCR library. Arm-PCR of CDR3 regions and iRepertoire HTBI primers were the basis on which TCR beta libraries were built. MiXCR, run by TCRdb on the multiplex PCR reads, gives a single entry per CDR3 protein. The top ten hold about a quarter of the sample, which has approximately 440,000 distinct CDR3 sequences, 23% seen once. The sample was peripheral blood mononuclear cells (PBMCs), taken when the disease was refractory, from a patient treated with antithyroid drugs. All receptors derive from a female donor with Graves disease.

As DNA, the CDR3 is TGTGCCAGCAGCGAGAGCTTGGAGGACCATGAGCAGTTCTTC. Amino acids: CASSESLEDHEQFF. V gene TRBV7-9 combines with J gene TRBJ2-1, with D possibly matching TRBD2 (5 bases). V shed 5 bases and J shed 8 bases, with 16 bases lying between them. Germline V gives CDR1 SEHNR, CDR2 FQNEAQ (reference sequence). The CDR3 is 14 residues long.

This clonotype showed up just a few times. The V and J genes are TRBV9 and TRBJ2-5; D is ambiguous. CDR1 and CDR2 (germline): SGDLS, YYNGEE. V lost 2 bases and J lost 1, with 6 bases in between. There are 13 residues in the CDR3. CDR3: CASSVNPQETQYF. The CDR3 region has the DNA TGTGCCAGCAGCGTGAACCCCCAAGAGACCCAGTACTTC.

V and J are TRBV7-2 and TRBJ1-5, with D possibly matching TRBD1 (5 bases). Germline-derived CDR1 and CDR2 are SGHTA and FQGNSA. Trimming pared 1 base from V and 6 bases from J, leaving 10 bases between. The CDR3 spans 14 residues. This CDR3 reads CASSLVGGGQPQHF. CDR3 DNA sequence: TGTGCCAGCAGCTTAGTGGGTGGGGGTCAGCCCCAGCATTTT.

This clonotype has ten or more counts. The chain recombines TRBV14 with TRBJ1-4; perhaps TRBD1 as D (6 bases). CDR1 and CDR2 (germline): SGHDN, FVKESK. This CDR3 has 16 residues. V shed 3 bases and J shed 7 bases, with 18 bases lying between them. This chain's CDR3 is CASSHPGGGVGEKLFF. The DNA of the CDR3 is TGTGCCAGCAGCCACCCCGGGGGCGGCGTTGGTGAAAAACTGTTTTTT.

This clonotype appeared many times. The chain joins TRBV20-1 to TRBJ1-1; D is undetermined. The V end lost 5 bases, the J end lost 2 bases, and 9 bases lay between the germline ends. The CDR3 covers 12 residues. The germline V gene encodes CDR1 DFQATT and CDR2 SNEGSKA (reference sequence). The CDR3 DNA follows: TGCAGTGCTCGACGGCTAAACACTGAAGCTTTCTTT. Translated: CSARRLNTEAFF.

The chain couples TRBV27 to TRBJ2-7, with 8 positions matching TRBD2. CDR3 length: 14 amino acids. The V gene's germline CDR1 is MNHEY and CDR2 SMNVEV (reference sequence). With 6 bases clipped from V and 7 bases from J, the junction kept 11 bases outside the gene matches. This CDR3 reads CASRTAGEFWEQYF. In DNA, the CDR3 is TGTGCCAGCAGGACAGCGGGAGAGTTTTGGGAGCAGTACTTC.

This clonotype was picked up many times. CDR3 bases: TGTGCCAGCAGCCTCCACACCACGACAGGGGGCATCAATCAGCCCCAGCATTTT. It yields the protein CASSLHTTTGGINQPQHF. The chain couples TRBV11-3 to TRBJ1-5; 10 bases agree with TRBD1. This CDR3 is built from 18 residues. Germline CDR1 and CDR2: SGHNT and YENEEA. The V segment lost 5 bases and the J segment 3 bases; nucleotides outside the gene matches: 13.

V and J are TRBV5-1 and TRBJ1-2; no definite D call. Per the germline V gene, CDR1 is SGHRS and CDR2 is YFSETQ. The CDR3 is 15 residues long. The V end was cut by 1 base, the J end by 1 base, with 11 bases between. CDR3 in amino acids: CASSLKTGDNYGYTF. The CDR3 DNA reads as TGCGCCAGCAGCTTGAAGACCGGCGATAACTATGGCTACACCTTC. Full variable domain (remainder filled in from reference TRBV5-1 and TRBJ1-2): KAGVTQTPRYLIKTRGQQVTLSCSPISGHRSVSWYQQTPGQGLQFLFEYFSETQRNKGNFPGRFSGRQFSNSRSEMNVSTLELGDSALYLCASSLKTGDNYGYTFGSGTRLTVV.

This clonotype was observed at least ten times. The J gene is TRBJ1-1, the V gene TRBV19, with D tentatively TRBD1 (5 bases). V lost 6 bases and J 5 bases, leaving 13 bases between the germline ends. The length of the CDR3 is 13 residues. From germline, CDR1 is LNHDA and CDR2 SQIVND (reference sequence). The CDR3 DNA follows: TGTGCCAGTAGACGAGGGGTAGGGACTGAAGCTTTCTTT. It is translated as CASRRGVGTEAFF. Full variable domain (outside the CDR3, taken from reference TRBV19 and TRBJ1-1): DGGITQSPKYLFRKEGQNVTLSCEQNLNHDAMYWYRQDPGQGLRLIYYSQIVNDFQKGDIAEGYSVSREKKESFPLTVTSAQKNPTAFYLCASRRGVGTEAFFGQGTRLTVV.

This clonotype was counted at least ten times. The chain joins TRBV20-1 to TRBJ2-5, with 10 bases lining up with TRBD2. Germline V lookup: CDR1 DFQATT, CDR2 SNEGSKA (reference sequence). The CDR3 covers 15 residues. Trimming removed 7 bases from V and 1 base from J; junction bases left unmatched: 9. The CDR3 sequence: CSGSSGRRVQETQYF. CDR3 nucleotide sequence: TGCAGTGGGTCTAGCGGGAGACGGGTCCAAGAGACCCAGTACTTC.

This clonotype was seen many times. The CDR3 loop reads CASSRNADQPQHF. CDR3 sequence (DNA): TGTGCCAGCAGCAGAAACGCGGATCAGCCCCAGCATTTT. The rearrangement joins TRBV11-1 to TRBJ1-5; D gene uncertain. The CDR3 length is 13 residues. The germline V gene has CDR1 SGHAT and CDR2 FQDESV (reference sequence). The germline V and J ends were trimmed by 5 bases and 5 bases, with 10 bases remaining between them. Filled out from reference TRBV11-1 and TRBJ1-5, the complete variable domain reads EAEVAQSPRYKITEKSQAVAFWCDPISGHATLYWYRQILGQGPELLVQFQDESVVDDSQLPKDRFSAERLKGVDSTLKIQPAELGDSAMYLCASSRNADQPQHFGDGTRLSIL.

This clonotype occurred many times. The chain recombines TRBV12-3 or TRBV12-4 with TRBJ1-2, with D perhaps TRBD1 (5 bases). Between the trimmed V and J ends, which lost 7 bases and 2 bases, there was a span of 17 bases. This CDR3 has 15 residues. Here the CDR3 reads CASKDQGRRNYGYTF. The CDR3 DNA follows: TGTGCCAGCAAAGACCAGGGACGCCGCAACTATGGCTACACCTTC.

A few counts support this clonotype. The rearrangement joins TRBV7-9 to TRBJ1-2; 8 positions agree with TRBD1. J lost 5 bases, V lost 1 base, and 12 bases had no gene match. CDR3 length equals 17 residues. Germline V lookup: CDR1 SEHNR, CDR2 FQNEAQ (reference sequence). The CDR3: CASSLGGGTGHGYGYTF. CDR3 nucleotide sequence: TGTGCCAGCAGCTTAGGGGGGGGGACAGGTCACGGATATGGCTACACCTTC.

This clonotype was recorded a few times. The V gene is TRBV12-3 or TRBV12-4, the J gene TRBJ2-2, with 8 bases that match TRBD1. CDR3 size: 15 residues. V trimming: 2 bases; J trimming: 6 bases; junction bases outside the gene matches: 5. CDR3 region: CASSLYGTGAGELFF. In DNA form, the CDR3 reads TGTGCCAGCAGTTTATACGGGACAGGCGCCGGGGAGCTGTTTTTT.

Only a few counts were recorded for this clonotype. This chain joins TRBV6-5 and TRBJ2-5, with 9 bases identical to TRBD2. The ends lost 2 bases at V and 5 bases at J; junction bases unmatched: 9. The CDR3 contains 16 residues. Germline CDR1 reads MNHEY; CDR2 reads SVGAGI. The CDR3 loop is CASSYPSAGGPETQYF. CDR3 nucleotides: TGTGCCAGCAGTTACCCCTCCGCGGGAGGGCCGGAGACCCAGTACTTC.

The chain recombines TRBV7-6 with TRBJ1-4; TRBD1 is a possible D gene (6 bases). This CDR3 spans 15 amino acids. Germline-derived CDR1 and CDR2 are SGHVS and FNYEAQ. V was pared by 5 bases and J by 4 bases, with 14 bases between. In nucleotides, the CDR3 is TGTGCCAGCAGCCCGCAGACAGGAGTTAATGAAAAACTGTTTTTT. It yields the protein CASSPQTGVNEKLFF.

This sequence joins TRBV7-3 and TRBJ2-2, with TRBD2 matching over 8 bases. In germline, CDR1 is SGHTA, CDR2 FQGTGA. This CDR3 is built from 14 residues. Unmatched junction bases numbered 7, after V lost 4 bases and J lost 9 bases. CDR3 in DNA: TGTGCCAGCAGCTCAACGGGAGGGCCCAGGGAGCTGTTTTTT. Its translation: CASSSTGGPRELFF.

There are a few counts of this clonotype. V and J are TRBV4-2 and TRBJ1-4; 7 bases align to TRBD1. CDR3 length equals 16 residues. Germline CDR1 LGHNA, CDR2 YNFKEQ. The trim removed 1 base at V and 6 bases at J, leaving 8 bases unmatched. For the CDR3, the DNA is TGTGCCAGCAGCCAAGGCAGACGACAGGGTGATGAAAAACTGTTTTTT. Its protein is CASSQGRRQGDEKLFF.

This clonotype has a handful of counts. CDR3 bases: TGTGCCAGCAGTAACGCCGGGCTAGCGGGAGGTCGCGAGCAGTACTTC. Protein: CASSNAGLAGGREQYF. The rearrangement joins TRBV6-1 to TRBJ2-5, with 11 bases identical to TRBD2. The J call may be faulty, since TRBJ2-7 better matches the DNA end. Germline loops: CDR1 MNHNS, CDR2 SASEGT. The CDR3 spans 16 residues.

V gene TRBV3-1 combines with J gene TRBJ1-5; 8 bases match TRBD1. Germline V lookup: CDR1 LGHDT, CDR2 YNNKEL (reference sequence). CDR3 length: 16 amino acids. The J segment lost 7 bases and the V segment lost 1 base, leaving 9 bases of the junction unmatched. CDR3 bases: TGTGCCAGCAGCCAAGGTAGGGCAGGGGGCTTCCAGCCCCAGCATTTT. The encoded protein is CASSQGRAGGFQPQHF.

In the case of this clonotype: Mismatch with germline at one junction end may stem from a read error. The CDR3 sequence is CGATADFNNYGYTF. CDR3 coding DNA: TGCGGTGCTACGGCGGATTTTAATAACTATGGCTACACCTTC. The rearrangement joins TRBV20-1 to TRBJ1-2; D is ambiguous. From germline, CDR1 is DFQATT and CDR2 SNEGSKA (reference sequence). CDR3 length: 14 amino acids.